This T cell receptor beta chain was identified during a study of tumor-infiltrating lymphocytes in primary liver carcinoma. About the study: The patients included men and women who were aged 30 to 69 years. Each of the samples returned roughly 3.65 to 7.5 million productive TCRbeta reads (a yield similar across tissue types).

With approximately 470 ng total RNA as template and a constant-region primer, TCR beta cDNA was made. Slightly modified ARM-PCR served as the procedure for the TCR beta libraries. These libraries came from three rounds of nested multiplex PCR. Both of the initial two PCR rounds ran for around 10 cycles and employed TRBV1-TRBV30 forward primers alongside a C-beta reverse primer. TCRdb redid the calling of the multiplex PCR reads with MiXCR, one entry per CDR3 protein. The table includes about 310,000 distinct CDR3 sequences, roughly 60% detected once. Trimming removed 2 bases from V and 1 base from J; junction bases left unmatched: 7. This CDR3 has 16 amino acids. The germline gives CDR1 SQVTM, CDR2 ANQGSEA. A remark on this clonotype: Its target is not known. A much larger clone differs by one base, so this may be a read error. As the CDR3 is not closed by the conserved phenylalanine or tryptophan, this likely results from a read error.

Overall study findings and caveats: The study found a significantly higher top-250-clone fraction in tumors than in blood (p = 0.039).

Unsorted whole blood supplied the blood RNA, and germline DNA was isolated too. Chronic HBV infection, untreated so far, was present in the patients. This clonotype originated in a man aged 35-49 years with primary liver carcinoma and hepatitis B virus infection. This chain joins TRBV29-1 and TRBJ2-2, with 7 bases fitting TRBD2. Material for sequencing was peripheral blood. DNA of the CDR3: TGCAGCGTTGAAAATGACGAGCGGGGGAACACCGGGGAGCTGTTTTTA. Its protein product is CSVENDERGNTGELFL.